Listed below are T cell receptor beta chains from one sample, sequenced in a study of technical replicates of blood from four donors. Some clones are missing from TCRdb's copy, which holds only in-frame ones; the method was immunoSEQ multiplex PCR. The data contain tens of thousands of clones, about 97% of them seen just once; the ten biggest clones take up approximately 0.26%. The source material was T cells isolated from PBMCs. These receptors were taken from a human donor in good health. Both conserved end residues are part of each CDR3. Each record gives: D gene, V gene, clone size, J gene, CDR3 DNA, CDR3 protein. D genes are given only for firm matches. Some rows mark clone size as missing; the rest say once, few, many or name a class of expanded clone.

d_gene: -; v_gene: TRBV19; abundance: once; j_gene: TRBJ2-5; CDR3nt: TGTGCCAGTAGTATCCCCAGGGGCGGGGGAGAGACCCAGTACTTC; CDR3aa: CASSIPRGGGETQYF
d_gene: TRBD2; v_gene: TRBV7-3; abundance: -; j_gene: TRBJ2-1; CDR3nt: TGTGCCAGCAGCTTAATAGGGTTGAGCGGGAGGGGGTACAATGAGCAGTTCTTC; CDR3aa: CASSLIGLSGRGYNEQFF
d_gene: TRBD1; v_gene: TRBV6-1; abundance: once; j_gene: TRBJ1-2; CDR3nt: TGTGCCAGCAGCCTTCCTTGGACAGGCAGCTACACCTTC; CDR3aa: CASSLPWTGSYTF
d_gene: TRBD2; v_gene: TRBV7-2; abundance: -; j_gene: TRBJ2-1; CDR3nt: TGTGCCAGCAGCTTAGCACTAGCGGGAGGCGGTGAGCAGTTCTTC; CDR3aa: CASSLALAGGGEQFF
d_gene: -; v_gene: TRBV15; abundance: -; j_gene: TRBJ1-2; CDR3nt: TGTGCCACCACTCTACCGGGACAAGCTAACTATGGCTACACCTTC; CDR3aa: CATTLPGQANYGYTF
d_gene: -; v_gene: TRBV28; abundance: -; j_gene: TRBJ1-4; CDR3nt: TGTGCCAGCAGTACGGGGGTTACTAATGAAAAACTGTTTTTT; CDR3aa: CASSTGVTNEKLFF
d_gene: -; v_gene: TRBV27; abundance: -; j_gene: TRBJ2-3; CDR3nt: TGTGCCAGCAGTTCTGGACTGAGAGGCACAGATACGCAGTATTTT; CDR3aa: CASSSGLRGTDTQYF
d_gene: TRBD1; v_gene: TRBV6-1; abundance: -; j_gene: TRBJ2-3; CDR3nt: TGTGCCAGCAGTGAAGGGACAGGGCCGCTCACAGATACGCAGTATTTT; CDR3aa: CASSEGTGPLTDTQYF
d_gene: -; v_gene: TRBV28; abundance: -; j_gene: TRBJ2-7; CDR3nt: TGTGCCAGCAGTTTACAAGCCCTGACCTACGAGCAGTACTTC; CDR3aa: CASSLQALTYEQYF
d_gene: -; v_gene: TRBV30; abundance: once; j_gene: TRBJ2-7; CDR3nt: TGTGCCTGGTCAAGGGGGACCCCCCTCTACGAGCAGTACTTC; CDR3aa: CAWSRGTPLYEQYF
d_gene: -; v_gene: TRBV5-6; abundance: -; j_gene: TRBJ1-1; CDR3nt: TGTGCCAGCAGCACCCTACAGGGTTCTAAAGCTTTCTTT; CDR3aa: CASSTLQGSKAFF
d_gene: -; v_gene: TRBV9; abundance: -; j_gene: TRBJ2-2; CDR3nt: TGTGCCAGCAGCGTAGACAGGGCGAACACCGGGGAGCTGTTTTTT; CDR3aa: CASSVDRANTGELFF
d_gene: -; v_gene: TRBV19; abundance: -; j_gene: TRBJ1-5; CDR3nt: TGTGCCAGTAGTATCTCGTCTGTCGGGGGGCATCAGCCCCAGCATTTT; CDR3aa: CASSISSVGGHQPQHF
d_gene: TRBD1; v_gene: TRBV2; abundance: once; j_gene: TRBJ2-1; CDR3nt: TGTGCCAGCAGTTTCATTTACAGGGGTGAGCAGTTCTTC; CDR3aa: CASSFIYRGEQFF
d_gene: -; v_gene: TRBV29-1; abundance: -; j_gene: TRBJ2-5; CDR3nt: TGCAGCGTTGACAGCCAAGAGACCCAGTACTTC; CDR3aa: CSVDSQETQYF
d_gene: TRBD1; v_gene: TRBV7-2; abundance: -; j_gene: TRBJ1-2; CDR3nt: TGTGCCAGCAGCTTGACAGGGTATGGCTACACCTTC; CDR3aa: CASSLTGYGYTF
d_gene: -; v_gene: TRBV28; abundance: -; j_gene: TRBJ1-3; CDR3nt: TGTGCCAGCAGTCTAGTTGGAGCAGGGTACGGAAACACCATATATTTT; CDR3aa: CASSLVGAGYGNTIYF
d_gene: -; v_gene: TRBV15; abundance: -; j_gene: TRBJ1-2; CDR3nt: TGTGCCACCAGCAGAGATCAAGAACTGCCCTATGGCTACACCTTC; CDR3aa: CATSRDQELPYGYTF
d_gene: TRBD1; v_gene: TRBV19; abundance: -; j_gene: TRBJ2-7; CDR3nt: TGTGCCAGTAGTCAGGGGGCGGGCTACGAGCAGTACTTC; CDR3aa: CASSQGAGYEQYF
d_gene: -; v_gene: TRBV30; abundance: -; j_gene: TRBJ2-7; CDR3nt: TGTGCCTGGATCCTTAGCGGCCAAAGTGGCGGCGAGCAGTACTTC; CDR3aa: CAWILSGQSGGEQYF
d_gene: TRBD1; v_gene: TRBV29-1; abundance: -; j_gene: TRBJ1-2; CDR3nt: TGCAGCGTTCCAAAAACCGGGACAGGGGTTACCTATGGCTACACCTTC; CDR3aa: CSVPKTGTGVTYGYTF
d_gene: -; v_gene: TRBV25-1; abundance: -; j_gene: TRBJ2-1; CDR3nt: TGTGCCAGCAGTGAGACGGGCTCCTACAATGAGCAGTTCTTC; CDR3aa: CASSETGSYNEQFF
d_gene: -; v_gene: TRBV27; abundance: -; j_gene: TRBJ2-7; CDR3nt: TGTGCCAGCAGTTTATACTTAGGGGACTACGAGCAGTACTTC; CDR3aa: CASSLYLGDYEQYF
d_gene: -; v_gene: TRBV29-1; abundance: once; j_gene: TRBJ2-7; CDR3nt: TGCAGCGTTGAAGATAGGGACACCTCCTACGAGCAGTACTTC; CDR3aa: CSVEDRDTSYEQYF
d_gene: -; v_gene: TRBV5-1; abundance: -; j_gene: TRBJ2-3; CDR3nt: TGCGCCAGCAGCCGTCAGGGGACAGATACGCAGTATTTT; CDR3aa: CASSRQGTDTQYF
d_gene: -; v_gene: TRBV29-1; abundance: -; j_gene: TRBJ2-1; CDR3nt: TGCGGAGGAAGGGAATACAATGAGCAGTTCTTC; CDR3aa: CGGREYNEQFF
d_gene: TRBD2; v_gene: TRBV7-8; abundance: -; j_gene: TRBJ2-7; CDR3nt: TGTGCCAGCAGCTTAGTGTGGCTAGCGGGAGGCCCGAAGGACGAGCAGTACTTC; CDR3aa: CASSLVWLAGGPKDEQYF
d_gene: TRBD2; v_gene: TRBV5-1; abundance: -; j_gene: TRBJ2-3; CDR3nt: TGCGCCAGCAGACGGGAGGCAAGCACAGATACGCAGTATTTT; CDR3aa: CASRREASTDTQYF
d_gene: -; v_gene: TRBV7-2; abundance: -; j_gene: TRBJ2-7; CDR3nt: TGTGCCAGCAGCCCCTTTTACGGGAGCGTAAACGAGCAGTACTTC; CDR3aa: CASSPFYGSVNEQYF
d_gene: -; v_gene: TRBV2; abundance: -; j_gene: TRBJ2-2; CDR3nt: TGTGCCAGCAGACGGGAGACAGGGCTCGGGGAGCTGTTTTTT; CDR3aa: CASRRETGLGELFF
d_gene: -; v_gene: TRBV19; abundance: -; j_gene: TRBJ2-1; CDR3nt: TGTGCCAGTAGTACCAACAGGGAAGGGAATGAGCAGTTCTTC; CDR3aa: CASSTNREGNEQFF
d_gene: TRBD2; v_gene: TRBV4-1; abundance: -; j_gene: TRBJ2-5; CDR3nt: TGCGCCAGCAGCCTTAGGGCGGGAGGGGGAGAGACCCAGTACTTC; CDR3aa: CASSLRAGGGETQYF
d_gene: TRBD1; v_gene: TRBV9; abundance: -; j_gene: TRBJ1-5; CDR3nt: TGTGCCAGCAGCCTAGGGGGCTTGCCGAATCAGCCCCAGCATTTT; CDR3aa: CASSLGGLPNQPQHF
d_gene: -; v_gene: TRBV18; abundance: once; j_gene: TRBJ2-7; CDR3nt: TGTGCCGTGCAATGGACAGCCTACGAGCAGTACTTC; CDR3aa: CAVQWTAYEQYF
d_gene: -; v_gene: TRBV4-2; abundance: -; j_gene: TRBJ1-5; CDR3nt: TGTGCCAGCAGCCAAGGAGGGGGTAGCAATCAGCCCCAGCATTTT; CDR3aa: CASSQGGGSNQPQHF
d_gene: -; v_gene: TRBV6-5; abundance: -; j_gene: TRBJ1-4; CDR3nt: TGTGCCAGCAGGCGGACTAATGAAAAACTGTTTTTT; CDR3aa: CASRRTNEKLFF
d_gene: TRBD2; v_gene: TRBV10-3; abundance: -; j_gene: TRBJ2-1; CDR3nt: TGTGCCATCAGTCGAACTAGCGGGAGGCCGTCAAATGAGCAGTTCTTC; CDR3aa: CAISRTSGRPSNEQFF
d_gene: TRBD2; v_gene: TRBV6-5; abundance: -; j_gene: TRBJ2-7; CDR3nt: TGTGCCAGCAGTTACTCTAGCGGGAGCCAATCCTACGAGCAGTACTTC; CDR3aa: CASSYSSGSQSYEQYF
d_gene: TRBD1; v_gene: TRBV27; abundance: -; j_gene: TRBJ1-4; CDR3nt: TGTGCCAGCAGTTTCGACAGGGGACAAAGTAATGAAAAACTGTTTTTT; CDR3aa: CASSFDRGQSNEKLFF
d_gene: -; v_gene: TRBV10-1; abundance: -; j_gene: TRBJ2-1; CDR3nt: TGCGCCAGCAGTGAGTCTCGGGGATCCGAGCAGTTCTTC; CDR3aa: CASSESRGSEQFF
d_gene: TRBD1; v_gene: TRBV6-6; abundance: -; j_gene: TRBJ1-5; CDR3nt: TGTGCCAGCAGCCTGAGGGGGCAGGATCAGCCCCAGCATTTT; CDR3aa: CASSLRGQDQPQHF
d_gene: -; v_gene: TRBV6-5; abundance: -; j_gene: TRBJ1-1; CDR3nt: TGTGCCAGCAGTTCTAACAGAATTCCGAACACTGAAGCTTTCTTT; CDR3aa: CASSSNRIPNTEAFF
d_gene: -; v_gene: TRBV15; abundance: -; j_gene: TRBJ1-5; CDR3nt: TGTGCCACCCCGTGTTGGAGAGGGCAGCCCCAGCATTTT; CDR3aa: CATPCWRGQPQHF
d_gene: -; v_gene: TRBV28; abundance: -; j_gene: TRBJ2-7; CDR3nt: TGTGCCAGCACTTTCGGGACAAATACCTACGAGCAGTACTTC; CDR3aa: CASTFGTNTYEQYF
d_gene: TRBD1; v_gene: TRBV2; abundance: -; j_gene: TRBJ1-5; CDR3nt: TGTGCCAGCTTATTTCCGGGACAGGGAAATCAGCCCCAGCATTTT; CDR3aa: CASLFPGQGNQPQHF
d_gene: -; v_gene: TRBV7-9; abundance: medium-sized; j_gene: TRBJ2-7; CDR3nt: TGTGCCAGCAGTTGGGGCTGGGGCGAGCAGTACTTC; CDR3aa: CASSWGWGEQYF
d_gene: -; v_gene: TRBV7-9; abundance: -; j_gene: TRBJ2-7; CDR3nt: TGTGCCAGCCTCAGGGGAATAGGCTACGAGCAGTACTTC; CDR3aa: CASLRGIGYEQYF
d_gene: -; v_gene: TRBV5-6; abundance: -; j_gene: TRBJ2-7; CDR3nt: TGTGCCAGCAGCTTGGACCCCCCGGGAGTCCCCTTCTACGAGCAGTACTTC; CDR3aa: CASSLDPPGVPFYEQYF
d_gene: TRBD2; v_gene: TRBV7-9; abundance: -; j_gene: TRBJ2-1; CDR3nt: TGTGCCAGCAGCCCACGGACTAGCGGGAGCGGGGGTACCTACAATGAGCAGTTCTTC; CDR3aa: CASSPRTSGSGGTYNEQFF
d_gene: -; v_gene: TRBV19; abundance: once; j_gene: TRBJ1-5; CDR3nt: TGTGCCAGTAGTACCTCCCGTCGGGCAGGGGGCAATCAGCCCCAGCATTTT; CDR3aa: CASSTSRRAGGNQPQHF